The 25 T cell receptor beta chains below all came from one sample that was sequenced in a study of blood T cell repertoires in COVID-19. Using immunoSEQ multiplex PCR, the repertoire was profiled, and TCRdb retains in-frame clones only, with some absent. This sample carries hundreds of thousands of clones, around 90% of them seen once, and the ten largest clones take about 0.8%. The specimen was peripheral blood. These receptors were collected from a woman younger than 45 with acute or convalescent COVID-19.

This chain joins TRBV12-3 or TRBV12-4 and TRBJ2-2; D not certain. The V end was cut by 8 bases, the J end by 4 bases, with 11 bases between. The CDR3 runs to 13 residues. CDR3 nucleotide sequence: TGTGCCAGCCATCCCCGGGTCACCGGGGAGCTGTTTTTT. It yields the protein CASHPRVTGELFF.

The V call is TRBV10-3, the J call TRBJ2-1; 14 bases are shared with TRBD2. CDR1 ENHRY and CDR2 SYGVKD come from the germline V gene. CDR3 size: 15 residues. V was pared by 5 bases and J by 7 bases, with 4 bases of the junction left unmatched. The CDR3 here is CAISPRLAGGNEQFF. The CDR3 nucleotides are TGTGCCATCAGTCCTAGACTAGCGGGAGGGAATGAGCAGTTCTTC.

The chain joins TRBV7-9 to TRBJ2-7, with TRBD1 as a possible D gene (6 bases). This CDR3 has 15 amino acids. The germline V gene encodes CDR1 SEHNR and CDR2 FQNEAQ (reference sequence). Trimming removed 1 base at V and 5 bases at J, with 15 bases between. The CDR3: CASSLGLGARDEQYF. The CDR3 bases are TGTGCCAGCAGCTTAGGACTGGGGGCCAGGGACGAGCAGTACTTC.

The DNA for the CDR3 is TGTGCCAGCAGGGCTAGCGGGAGGGCACACGAGCAGTACTTC. This gives the protein CASRASGRAHEQYF. This chain links TRBV6-5 with TRBJ2-7; TRBD2 matches 12 bases. The CDR3 is 14 residues long. The V segment lost 6 bases and the J segment 5 bases; nucleotides outside the gene matches: 5. The V gene's germline CDR1 is MNHEY and CDR2 SVGAGI.

The rearrangement joins TRBV5-4 to TRBJ2-3, with TRBD2 matching over 8 bases. V trimming: 0 bases; J trimming: 4 bases; junction bases outside the gene matches: 10. The CDR3 is 17 amino acids. CDR1 is SGHNT and CDR2 is YYREEE in the germline V gene (reference sequence). The CDR3 is CASSLEAGAVSPDTQYF. CDR3 coding DNA: TGTGCCAGCAGCTTGGAAGCGGGAGCTGTCAGCCCAGATACGCAGTATTTT.

The rearrangement uses TRBV14 and TRBJ2-6, with D uncertain. Germline V lookup: CDR1 SGHDN, CDR2 FVKESK. The V end lost 1 base, the J end lost 3 bases, and 10 bases lay between the germline ends. CDR3 length: 16 residues. The DNA for the CDR3 is TGTGCCAGCAGCCAAGTTTGGGCACTTGGGGCCAACGTCCTGACTTTC. Residues: CASSQVWALGANVLTF.

J is TRBJ1-5 and V is TRBV6-2 or TRBV6-3; tentative D call: TRBD1 (5 bases). This CDR3 spans 14 amino acids. The V end was cut by 4 bases, the J end by 0 bases, with 7 bases between. The V gene's germline CDR1 is MNHEY and CDR2 SVGEGT. Written as DNA, the CDR3 is TGTGCCAGCAGTTCGACAGATAGCAATCAGCCCCAGCATTTT. It yields the protein CASSSTDSNQPQHF.

This clone was seen only a few times. This chain connects TRBV30 to TRBJ1-1; D remains unclear. Germline CDR1 is GTSNPN and CDR2 is SVGIG (reference sequence). This CDR3 comprises 11 residues. V dropped 6 bases and J dropped 0 bases, with 5 bases sitting between them. The CDR3 here is CACTVNTEAFF. CDR3 DNA sequence: TGTGCCTGTACAGTGAACACTGAAGCTTTCTTT.

V gene TRBV9 combines with J gene TRBJ2-6; TRBD2 matches at 9 bases. Germline lookup yields CDR1 SGDLS and CDR2 YYNGEE. The CDR3 is 18 residues long. J gave up 0 bases and V 0 bases, and 4 bases lay outside the gene matches. The CDR3 nucleotides are TGTGCCAGCAGCGTAGCCGGTAGCGGGGGCTCTGGGGCCAACGTCCTGACTTTC. Amino acid sequence: CASSVAGSGGSGANVLTF.

The chain combines TRBV19 with TRBJ1-5; D remains unclear. The CDR3 sequence is 14 residues long. Germline lookup yields CDR1 LNHDA and CDR2 SQIVND (reference sequence). The CDR3 reads CATRSPLQNQPQHF. DNA for the CDR3: TGTGCGACCAGGTCCCCTTTACAAAATCAGCCCCAGCATTTT.

The chain links TRBV5-1 to TRBJ2-1; 10 positions agree with TRBD2. The CDR3 extends over 21 amino acids. The V gene end was trimmed by 1 base and the J gene end by 4 bases; junction bases not matched to a gene: 20. The germline V gene has CDR1 SGHRS and CDR2 YFSETQ. CDR3 amino acids: CASSLPKSGTSVTNTYNEQFF. CDR3 nucleotide sequence: TGCGCCAGCAGCTTGCCTAAATCCGGGACTAGCGTCACTAACACATACAATGAGCAGTTCTTC.

V gene TRBV30 combines with J gene TRBJ1-4; the match to TRBD1 covers 7 bases. CDR1 and CDR2 (germline): GTSNPN, SVGIG (reference sequence). The CDR3 has 16 amino acids. V was pared by 0 bases and J by 6 bases, with 10 bases of the junction left unmatched. The CDR3 DNA follows: TGTGCCTGGAGTGTACCATTGTGGCAGGGGGATGAAAAACTGTTTTTT. Translation gives CAWSVPLWQGDEKLFF.

The gene calls are TRBV30 and TRBJ2-1; possible D gene TRBD2, 5 bases. Germline lookup yields CDR1 GTSNPN and CDR2 SVGIG (reference sequence). The CDR3 runs 11 residues. V lost 0 bases to trimming and J lost 9 bases, with 6 bases between them. The CDR3 is CAWSVSGEQFF. The CDR3 coding sequence is TGTGCCTGGAGTGTGAGCGGTGAGCAGTTCTTC. The whole variable domain, filled in from reference TRBV30 and TRBJ2-1, reads SQTIHQWPATLVQPVGSPLSLECTVEGTSNPNLYWYRQAAGRGLQLLFYSVGIGQISSEVPQNLSASRPQDRQFILSSKKLLLSDSGFYLCAWSVSGEQFFGPGTRLTVL.

CDR3 in DNA: TGTGCCAGCAGTCCGGATGACAGGGGGTACGAGCAGTACTTC. The encoded protein is CASSPDDRGYEQYF. The chain carries TRBV7-3 and TRBJ2-7, with 9 bases that match TRBD1. Trimming cost V 6 bases and J 4 bases; bases outside gene matches: 7. This CDR3 is 14 amino acids long. Germline V gene data show CDR1 as SGHTA and CDR2 as FQGTGA.

The J gene is TRBJ1-5, the V gene TRBV6-2 or TRBV6-3, with 7 bases aligning to TRBD1. CDR1 is MNHEY, CDR2 SVGEGT, per germline. Losses at the gene ends were 6 bases for V and 1 base for J; bases not matched to a gene: 9. The CDR3 is made up of 16 amino acids. Written as DNA, the CDR3 is TGTGCCAGCAGCAAGACAGGGTTAGGGAGCAATCAGCCCCAGCATTTT. It is translated as CASSKTGLGSNQPQHF.

The chain uses TRBV15 and TRBJ1-2, with D possibly TRBD1 on 6 matching bases. Germline V gives CDR1 LNHNV, CDR2 YYDKDF (reference sequence). The ends were cut back, 4 bases at V and 7 bases at J, with 16 bases in the middle. The length of the CDR3 is 14 residues. The CDR3 DNA follows: TGTGCCACCAGCAAATCGAACAGGGTTTTTGGCTACACCTTC. It codes for CATSKSNRVFGYTF.

V is TRBV14 and J is TRBJ2-7; a weak D match, TRBD1 (5 bases). The V end lost 4 bases, the J end lost 4 bases, and 11 bases lay between the germline ends. Germline V gene sequence: CDR1 SGHDN, CDR2 FVKESK. This CDR3 contains 13 residues. The CDR3 region has the DNA TGTGCCAGCAGCCTACAGGCCATATACGAGCAGTACTTC. Translated, it gives CASSLQAIYEQYF. The full variable domain, with the rest looked up from reference TRBV14 and TRBJ2-7, is EAGVTQFPSHSVIEKGQTVTLRCDPISGHDNLYWYRRVMGKEIKFLLHFVKESKQDESGMPNNRFLAERTGGTYSTLKVQPAELEDSGVYFCASSLQAIYEQYFGPGTRLTVT.

The chain employs TRBV19 and TRBJ2-1, with TRBD1 matching over 7 bases. This CDR3 is 14 amino acids long. Germline assignment: CDR1 LNHDA and CDR2 SQIVND (reference sequence). Trimming cost V 8 bases and J 0 bases; bases outside gene matches: 4. DNA for the CDR3: TGTGCCAGTGCTGGGGACAGCTCCTACAATGAGCAGTTCTTC. Its protein is CASAGDSSYNEQFF.

The genes are TRBV5-8 and TRBJ1-1; no definite D call. Germline-derived CDR1 and CDR2 are SGHTS and YDEGEE. The CDR3 spans 15 residues. The germline V and J ends were trimmed by 3 bases and 0 bases, with 12 bases remaining between them. In DNA form, the CDR3 reads TGTGCCAGCAGCTCCTGGGCCGGGATGAACACTGAAGCTTTCTTT. Its translation: CASSSWAGMNTEAFF. Based on the CDR3 plus reference TRBV5-8 and TRBJ1-1, the full variable domain is EAGVTQSPTHLIKTRGQQATLRCSPISGHTSVYWYQQALGLGLQFLLWYDEGEERNRGNFPPRFSGRQFPNYSSELNVNALELEDSALYLCASSSWAGMNTEAFFGQGTRLTVV.

The chain links TRBV9 to TRBJ2-3, with a possible D match to TRBD1 (6 bases). The CDR3 has 15 amino acids. Between the trimmed V and J ends, which lost 4 bases and 2 bases, there was a span of 14 bases. Germline lookup yields CDR1 SGDLS and CDR2 YYNGEE. CDR3 protein: CASSPRQVNTDTQYF. As DNA, the CDR3 is TGTGCCAGCAGCCCACGACAGGTAAACACAGATACGCAGTATTTT. Full variable domain (rest looked up from reference TRBV9 and TRBJ2-3): DSGVTQTPKHLITATGQRVTLRCSPRSGDLSVYWYQQSLDQGLQFLIQYYNGEERAKGNILERFSAQQFPDLHSELNLSSLELGDSALYFCASSPRQVNTDTQYFGPGTRLTVL.

This clone was seen just once. V and J are TRBV24-1 and TRBJ2-7; TRBD2 aligns across 8 bases. Germline lookup yields CDR1 KGHDR and CDR2 SFDVKD. The CDR3 has 14 residues. V lost 10 bases to trimming and J lost 2 bases; unmatched junction nucleotides: 9. The CDR3 is CATSGGLNPYEQYF. CDR3 DNA: TGTGCCACGTCGGGGGGGCTTAACCCCTACGAGCAGTACTTC.

This chain connects TRBV10-3 to TRBJ1-1; tentative D call: TRBD1 (5 bases). Germline V lookup: CDR1 ENHRY, CDR2 SYGVKD. The V end lost 8 bases, the J end lost 3 bases, and 13 bases lay between the germline ends. The CDR3 loop spans 13 amino acids. The CDR3 DNA follows: TGTGCCATCGGGAAGGGGCCGTACACTGAAGCTTTCTTT. This translates into CAIGKGPYTEAFF.

The chain is built from TRBV7-2 and TRBJ2-1; 7 bases match TRBD2. V gave up 6 bases and J gave up 13 bases; unmatched junction bases: 21. This CDR3 comprises 16 residues. Germline V lookup: CDR1 SGHTA, CDR2 FQGNSA. CDR3 amino acids: CASSFSPRLAGEEQFF. The CDR3 nucleotides are TGTGCCAGCAGTTTCAGCCCAAGACTAGCAGGTGAAGAACAGTTCTTC.

V gene TRBV7-2 combines with J gene TRBJ1-2; 7 positions agree with TRBD1. The ends lost 3 bases at V and 5 bases at J; junction bases unmatched: 3. The CDR3 extends over 13 amino acids. The germline V gene encodes CDR1 SGHTA and CDR2 FQGNSA. In DNA, the CDR3 is TGTGCCAGCAGCTTCGGGACAGCGTATGGCTACACCTTC. Translating gives CASSFGTAYGYTF.

CDR3 in amino acids: CASSRQGVADTQYF. CDR3 DNA: TGTGCCAGCAGCAGACAGGGAGTGGCAGATACGCAGTATTTT. The chain is built from TRBV9 and TRBJ2-3; 7 bases are a match to TRBD1. Germline values: CDR1 SGDLS, CDR2 YYNGEE. V was clipped by 4 bases and J by 4 bases; unmatched bases: 6. The CDR3 has 14 amino acids.